This TCR beta chain derives from a study of cytotoxic CD8 clonotypes in ibrutinib-treated CLL. The data were produced by immunoSEQ multiplex PCR, yet TCRdb's version contains in-frame clones alone and is incomplete. The sample records approximately 210,000 clones, over 60% being singletons. There are 15 residues in the CDR3. Per the germline V gene, CDR1 is SGHTA and CDR2 is FQGTGA. Trimming cost V 8 bases and J 1 base; bases outside gene matches: 11. Sequences were derived from PBMCs, sampled after 24 months of ibrutinib treatment. The V call is TRBV7-3, the J call TRBJ2-7; 7 nucleotides match TRBD2. The sequence came from a human donor with chronic lymphocytic leukemia. The CDR3, as DNA: TGTGCCAGCTCGAAATTTAGCGGGTCTTCCTACGAGCAGTACTTC. Its protein product is CASSKFSGSSYEQYF.